Here is one T cell receptor beta chain with its context. What it binds is not known. Only in-frame clones appear in the TCRdb table, and some are missing; sequencing was by immunoSEQ multiplex PCR. The sample holds about 37,000 clones; around 93% are singletons and the top ten take 10% to 15%. The CDR3 has 16 amino acids. Trimming pared 1 base from V and 6 bases from J, leaving 15 bases between. The germline V gene has CDR1 LGHNA and CDR2 YSLEER. These data are taken from a study of T cells in localized non-small cell lung cancer. The study's findings and limits: Longer overall survival was linked to higher blood T cell density. It was uninvolved adjacent lung that showed the highest T cell clonality, exceeding tumor.

Sequencing used peripheral blood mononuclear cells, obtained before any cancer treatment. The V call is TRBV4-3, the J call TRBJ1-4; the D is unclear. The sequence was obtained from a female donor older than 55 with stage II lung adenocarcinoma. In nucleotides, the CDR3 is TGCGCCAGCAGCCAAGTACACGGAAAAGTTTATGAAAAACTGTTTTTT. It specifies CASSQVHGKVYEKLFF.